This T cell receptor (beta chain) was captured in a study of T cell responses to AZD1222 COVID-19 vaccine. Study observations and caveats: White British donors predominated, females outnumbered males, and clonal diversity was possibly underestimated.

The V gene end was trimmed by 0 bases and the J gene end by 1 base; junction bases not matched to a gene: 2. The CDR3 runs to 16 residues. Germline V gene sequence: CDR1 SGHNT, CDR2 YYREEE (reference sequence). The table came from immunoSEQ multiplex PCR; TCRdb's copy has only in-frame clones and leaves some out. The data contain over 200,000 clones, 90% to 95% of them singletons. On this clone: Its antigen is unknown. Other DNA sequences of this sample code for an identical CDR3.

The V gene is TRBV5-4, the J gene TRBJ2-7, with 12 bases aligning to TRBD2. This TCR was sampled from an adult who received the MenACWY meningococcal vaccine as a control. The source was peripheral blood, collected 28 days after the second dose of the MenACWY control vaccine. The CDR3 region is CASSLGLAGVSYEQYF. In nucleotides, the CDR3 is TGTGCCAGCAGCTTGGGACTAGCGGGAGTATCCTACGAGCAGTACTTC.